Listed below are T cell receptor beta chains from one sample, sequenced in a study of T cells in Graves' hyperthyroidism and ophthalmopathy. From the multiplex PCR reads, TCRdb called clonotypes with MiXCR, one entry per CDR3 protein. The sample holds about 610,000 distinct CDR3 sequences, about 15% seen once. Material for sequencing was blood. The receptors shown here come from a woman between 35 and 50 years old with Graves' ophthalmopathy. Each CDR3 is given with its conserved first and last residue. The D gene is left open where the match is weak. Size tells how often a clone was seen (once, few, many) or the class of an expanded clone, and some rows leave it out.

>TRBV13|-|many|TRBJ2-5
CASSSGGGWAETQYF
TGTGCCAGCAGCTCCGGAGGGGGTTGGGCCGAGACCCAGTACTTC
>TRBV5-1|-|-|TRBJ2-6
CASSFQGSTGANVLTF
TGCGCCAGCAGCTTCCAGGGTAGTACTGGGGCCAACGTCCTGACTTTC
>TRBV11-2|TRBD2|many|TRBJ2-2
CASSLFSPSGSNTGELFF
TGTGCCAGCAGCTTATTCTCGCCTAGCGGGAGCAACACCGGGGAGCTGTTTTTT
>TRBV6-2/TRBV6-3|TRBD2|-|TRBJ2-7
CATFEPTSGRAFGIYEQYF
TGTGCCACCTTTGAACCGACTAGCGGGAGGGCCTTTGGGATCTACGAGCAGTACTTC
>TRBV12-5|-|many|TRBJ1-2
CASGFTRYGYTF
TGTGCTAGTGGTTTTACTCGCTATGGCTACACCTTC
>TRBV6-1|-|-|TRBJ2-7
CASSEEAGPYEQYF
TGTGCCAGCAGTGAAGAGGCCGGCCCCTACGAGCAGTACTTC
>TRBV19|TRBD1|many|TRBJ2-7
CASSSLYRDRGGLGSPYEQYF
TGTGCCAGTTCCTCCCTGTACCGGGACAGGGGGGGACTAGGTTCCCCCTACGAGCAGTACTTC
>TRBV30|TRBD2|few|TRBJ2-2
CAWTFGGGTGELFF
TGTGCCTGGACCTTCGGGGGGGGGACCGGGGAGCTGTTTTTT
>TRBV20-1|-|many|TRBJ2-5
CSASVYQETQYF
TGCAGTGCTAGCGTGTACCAAGAGACCCAGTACTTC
>TRBV20-1|-|many|TRBJ1-1
CSARETINTEAFF
TGCAGTGCTAGAGAGACAATAAACACTGAAGCTTTCTTT
>TRBV15|-|many|TRBJ1-3
CATSRERTSGNTIYF
TGTGCCACCAGCAGAGAACGGACATCTGGAAACACCATATATTTT
>TRBV6-1|-|many|TRBJ2-2
CASSESHVGIGELFF
TGTGCCAGCAGTGAATCCCATGTGGGAATTGGGGAGCTGTTTTTT
>TRBV10-3|TRBD1|many|TRBJ1-1
CATIRGEGWTEAFF
TGTGCCACCATCAGGGGGGAGGGCTGGACTGAAGCTTTCTTT
>TRBV27|TRBD2|many|TRBJ2-5
CASSSGLAGKETQYF
TGTGCCAGCAGTTCGGGACTAGCGGGGAAAGAGACCCAGTACTTC
>TRBV6-1|TRBD1|many|TRBJ1-2
CASSVQGVQANYGYTF
TGTGCCAGCAGTGTACAGGGGGTCCAAGCTAACTATGGCTACACCTTC
>TRBV29-1|-|many|TRBJ1-3
CSVEQGSGNTIYF
TGCAGCGTTGAACAGGGCTCTGGAAACACCATATATTTT
>TRBV12-3/TRBV12-4|-|many|TRBJ2-7
CASSTVTGQRILEQYF
TGTGCCAGCAGCACGGTCACGGGCCAGCGGATATTAGAGCAGTACTTC
>TRBV6-5|TRBD1|many|TRBJ1-2
CASSFQGESYTF
TGTGCCAGCAGTTTCCAGGGGGAGAGCTACACCTTC
>TRBV7-9|-|many|TRBJ2-7
CASSSTSPGDYEQYF
TGTGCCAGCAGCTCGACCTCCCCCGGGGACTACGAGCAGTACTTC
>TRBV5-1|TRBD1|many|TRBJ1-5
CASSSGTGAHQPQHF
TGCGCCAGCAGCTCAGGGACAGGTGCGCATCAGCCCCAGCATTTT